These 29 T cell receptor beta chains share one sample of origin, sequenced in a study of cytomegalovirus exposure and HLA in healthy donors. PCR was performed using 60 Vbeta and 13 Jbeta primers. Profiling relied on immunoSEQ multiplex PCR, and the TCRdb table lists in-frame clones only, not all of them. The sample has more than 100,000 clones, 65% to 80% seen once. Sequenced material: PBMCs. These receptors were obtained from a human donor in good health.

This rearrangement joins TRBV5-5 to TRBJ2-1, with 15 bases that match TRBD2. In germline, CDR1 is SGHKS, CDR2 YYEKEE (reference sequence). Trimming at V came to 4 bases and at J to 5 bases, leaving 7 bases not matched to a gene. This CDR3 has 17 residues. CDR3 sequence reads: CASSTGLAGGHNNEQFF. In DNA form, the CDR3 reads TGTGCCAGCAGCACCGGACTAGCGGGAGGGCACAACAATGAGCAGTTCTTC.

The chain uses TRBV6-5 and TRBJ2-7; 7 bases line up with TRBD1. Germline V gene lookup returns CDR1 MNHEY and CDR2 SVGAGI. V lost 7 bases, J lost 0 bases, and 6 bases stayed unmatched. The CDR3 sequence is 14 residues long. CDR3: CASIGRGTSYEQYF. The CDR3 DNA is TGTGCCAGCATAGGCAGGGGGACCTCCTACGAGCAGTACTTC.

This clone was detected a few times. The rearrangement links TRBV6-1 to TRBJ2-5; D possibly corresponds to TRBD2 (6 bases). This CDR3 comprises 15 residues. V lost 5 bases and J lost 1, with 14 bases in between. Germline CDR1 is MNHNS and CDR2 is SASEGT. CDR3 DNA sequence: TGTGCCAGCAGTAACCAGGCGGGATTCCAAGAGACCCAGTACTTC. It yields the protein CASSNQAGFQETQYF.

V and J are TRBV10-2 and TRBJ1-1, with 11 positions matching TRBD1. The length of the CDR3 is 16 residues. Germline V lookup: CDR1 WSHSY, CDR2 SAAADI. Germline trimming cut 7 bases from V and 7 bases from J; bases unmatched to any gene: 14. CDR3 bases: TGCGCCAGCATCCGAGGGACAGGACAGGGGGCCGGTGAAGCTTTCTTT. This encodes CASIRGTGQGAGEAFF.

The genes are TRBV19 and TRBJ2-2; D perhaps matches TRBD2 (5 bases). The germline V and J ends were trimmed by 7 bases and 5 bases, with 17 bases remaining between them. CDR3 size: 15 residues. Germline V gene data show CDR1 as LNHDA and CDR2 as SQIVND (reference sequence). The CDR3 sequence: CASTLASRPTGELFF. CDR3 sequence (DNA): TGTGCCAGTACGCTAGCCTCGAGACCTACCGGGGAGCTGTTTTTT.

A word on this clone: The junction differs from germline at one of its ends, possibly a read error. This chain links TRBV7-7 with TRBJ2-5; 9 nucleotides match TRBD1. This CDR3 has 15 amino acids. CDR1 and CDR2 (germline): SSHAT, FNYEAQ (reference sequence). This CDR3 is CASSLGQGSAETQYF. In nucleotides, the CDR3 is TGTGCTAGCAGCTTAGGACAGGGGTCGGCAGAGACCCAGTACTTC.

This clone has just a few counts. The DNA of the CDR3 is TGTGCCAGCTCACCCTATAGCGGGAGCCTCACAGATACGCAGTATTTT. Residues: CASSPYSGSLTDTQYF. The chain employs TRBV18 and TRBJ2-3; 9 bases align to TRBD2. Trimming at V came to 3 bases and at J to 2 bases, leaving 6 bases not matched to a gene. The CDR3 has 16 residues. The germline V gene has CDR1 KGHSH and CDR2 LQKENI.

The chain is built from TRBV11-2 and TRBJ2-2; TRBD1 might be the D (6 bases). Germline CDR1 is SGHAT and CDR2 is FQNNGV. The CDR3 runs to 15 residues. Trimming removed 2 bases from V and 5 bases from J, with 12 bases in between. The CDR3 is CASSLQGSGTGELFF. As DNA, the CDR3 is TGTGCCAGCAGCTTACAGGGGTCGGGGACCGGGGAGCTGTTTTTT.

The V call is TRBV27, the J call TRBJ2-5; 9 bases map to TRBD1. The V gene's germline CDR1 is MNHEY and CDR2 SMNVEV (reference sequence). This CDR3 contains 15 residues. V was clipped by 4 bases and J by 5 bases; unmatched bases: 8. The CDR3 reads CASSSPGTGRETQYF. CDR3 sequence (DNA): TGTGCCAGCAGTTCCCCCGGGACAGGGCGGGAGACCCAGTACTTC.

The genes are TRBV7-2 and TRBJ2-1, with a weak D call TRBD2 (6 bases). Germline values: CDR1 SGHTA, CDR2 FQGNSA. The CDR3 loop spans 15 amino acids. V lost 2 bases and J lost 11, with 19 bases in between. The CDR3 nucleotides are TGTGCCAGCAGCTTACAGACGAGCGGGTTGACCCAGCAGTTCTTC. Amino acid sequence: CASSLQTSGLTQQFF.

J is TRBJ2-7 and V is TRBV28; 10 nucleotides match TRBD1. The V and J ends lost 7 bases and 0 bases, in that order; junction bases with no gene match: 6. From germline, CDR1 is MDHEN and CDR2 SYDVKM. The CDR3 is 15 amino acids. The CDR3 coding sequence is TGTGCCAGCACCCTCAGGGACAGGGGCTCCTACGAGCAGTACTTC. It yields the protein CASTLRDRGSYEQYF.

CDR3 residues: CASSVGTSGSTDTQYF. Written as DNA, the CDR3 is TGTGCCAGTAGTGTCGGGACTAGCGGGAGCACAGATACGCAGTATTTT. The chain has TRBV19 and TRBJ2-3; 12 bases map to TRBD2. The V and J ends lost 5 bases and 0 bases, in that order; junction bases with no gene match: 3. In germline, CDR1 is LNHDA, CDR2 SQIVND (reference sequence). The CDR3 sequence is 16 residues long.

CDR3: CASRSRGEPGYDHEQYF. CDR3 coding DNA: TGTGCAAGTCGCTCTAGGGGCGAACCGGGCTATGACCACGAGCAGTACTTC. The V gene is TRBV12-2, the J gene TRBJ2-7; the D call in the table, TRBD1, was not verified against the DNA. TRBV12-2 is noted as a pseudogene. This CDR3 is built from 17 residues.

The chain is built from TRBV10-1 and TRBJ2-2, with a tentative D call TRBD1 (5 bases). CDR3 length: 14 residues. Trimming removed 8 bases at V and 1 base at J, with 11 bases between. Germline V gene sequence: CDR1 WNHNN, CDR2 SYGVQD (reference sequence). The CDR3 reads CASRRQLNTGELFF. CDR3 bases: TGCGCCAGCCGGCGACAGCTGAACACCGGGGAGCTGTTTTTT.

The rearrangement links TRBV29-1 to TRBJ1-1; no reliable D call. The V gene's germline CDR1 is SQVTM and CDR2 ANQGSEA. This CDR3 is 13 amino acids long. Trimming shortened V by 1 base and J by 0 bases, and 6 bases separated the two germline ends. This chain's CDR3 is CSVEGHMNTEAFF. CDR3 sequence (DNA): TGCAGCGTTGAAGGACATATGAACACTGAAGCTTTCTTT.

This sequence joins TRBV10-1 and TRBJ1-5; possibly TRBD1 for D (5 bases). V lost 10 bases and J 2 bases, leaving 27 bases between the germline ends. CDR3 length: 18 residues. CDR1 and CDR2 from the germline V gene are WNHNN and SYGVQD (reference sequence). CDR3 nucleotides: TGCGCCACCGCCCAAGAAAATCCCGGCGACAGCCGCAATCAGCCCCAGCATTTT. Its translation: CATAQENPGDSRNQPQHF.

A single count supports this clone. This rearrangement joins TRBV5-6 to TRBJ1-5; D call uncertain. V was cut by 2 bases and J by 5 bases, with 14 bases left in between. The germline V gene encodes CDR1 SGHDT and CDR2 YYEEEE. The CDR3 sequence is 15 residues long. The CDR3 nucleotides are TGTGCCAGCAGCTTAAAGGACTTTTCACATCAGCCCCAGCATTTT. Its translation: CASSLKDFSHQPQHF.

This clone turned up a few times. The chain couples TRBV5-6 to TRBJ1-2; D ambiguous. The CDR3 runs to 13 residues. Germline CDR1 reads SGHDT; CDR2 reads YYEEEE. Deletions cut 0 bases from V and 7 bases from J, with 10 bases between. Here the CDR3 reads CASSLASGFGYTF. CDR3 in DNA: TGTGCCAGCAGCTTGGCCTCCGGGTTTGGCTACACCTTC.

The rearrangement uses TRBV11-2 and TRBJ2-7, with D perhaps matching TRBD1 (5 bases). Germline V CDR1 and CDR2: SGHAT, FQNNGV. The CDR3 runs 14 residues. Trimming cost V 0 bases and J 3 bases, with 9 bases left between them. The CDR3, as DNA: TGTGCCAGCAGCTTAGATCTCAGGGTCTACGAGCAGTACTTC. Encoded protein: CASSLDLRVYEQYF.

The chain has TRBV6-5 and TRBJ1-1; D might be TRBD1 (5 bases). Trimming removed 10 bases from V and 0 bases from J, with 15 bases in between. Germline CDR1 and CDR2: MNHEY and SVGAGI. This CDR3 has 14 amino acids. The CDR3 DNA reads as TGTGCCACAGGGCGGGGGAACATGAACACTGAAGCTTTCTTT. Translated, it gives CATGRGNMNTEAFF.

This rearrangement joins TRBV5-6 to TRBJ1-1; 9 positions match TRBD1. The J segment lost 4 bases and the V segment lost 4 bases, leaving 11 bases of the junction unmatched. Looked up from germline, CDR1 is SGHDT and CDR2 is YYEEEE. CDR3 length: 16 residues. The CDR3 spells CASSRTQGARGTEAFF. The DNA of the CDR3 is TGTGCCAGCAGCCGAACACAGGGGGCGCGGGGCACTGAAGCTTTCTTT.

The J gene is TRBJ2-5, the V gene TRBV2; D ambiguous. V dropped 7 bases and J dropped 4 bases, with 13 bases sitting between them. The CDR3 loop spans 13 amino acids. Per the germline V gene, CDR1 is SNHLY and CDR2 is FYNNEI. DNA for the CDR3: TGTGCCAGCATCGCCGAGAATGCAGAGACCCAGTACTTC. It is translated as CASIAENAETQYF.

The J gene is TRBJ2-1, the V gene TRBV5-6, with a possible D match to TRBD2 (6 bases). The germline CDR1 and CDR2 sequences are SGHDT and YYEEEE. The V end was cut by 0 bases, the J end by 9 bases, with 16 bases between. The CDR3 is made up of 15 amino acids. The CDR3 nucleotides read TGTGCCAGCAGCTTGGCTGGGACTCTTAATATTGAGCAGTTCTTC. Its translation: CASSLAGTLNIEQFF.

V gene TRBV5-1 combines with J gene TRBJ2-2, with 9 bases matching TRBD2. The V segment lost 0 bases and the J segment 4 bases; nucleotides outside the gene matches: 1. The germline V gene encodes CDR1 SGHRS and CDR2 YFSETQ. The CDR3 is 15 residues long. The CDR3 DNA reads TGCGCCAGCAGCTTGGCTAGCGGGATCACCGGGGAGCTGTTTTTT. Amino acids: CASSLASGITGELFF.

CDR3 region: CASSPGTGLWGNYGYTF. CDR3 DNA sequence: TGTGCCAGCAGTCCCGGGACAGGGCTTTGGGGGAACTATGGCTACACCTTC. The chain has TRBV27 and TRBJ1-2, with TRBD1 identical over 9 bases. In germline, CDR1 is MNHEY, CDR2 SMNVEV (reference sequence). Trimming at V came to 5 bases and at J to 2 bases, leaving 12 bases not matched to a gene. The CDR3 loop spans 17 amino acids.

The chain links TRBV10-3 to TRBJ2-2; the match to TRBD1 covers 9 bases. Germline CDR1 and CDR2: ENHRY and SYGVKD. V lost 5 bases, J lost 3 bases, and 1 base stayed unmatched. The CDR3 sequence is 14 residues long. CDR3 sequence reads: CAISRTGDTGELFF. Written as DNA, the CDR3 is TGTGCCATCAGTAGGACAGGGGACACCGGGGAGCTGTTTTTT.

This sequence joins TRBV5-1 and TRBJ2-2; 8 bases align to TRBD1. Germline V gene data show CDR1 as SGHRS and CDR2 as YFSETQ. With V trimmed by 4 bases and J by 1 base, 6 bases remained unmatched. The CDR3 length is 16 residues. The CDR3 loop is CASSRDRGLNTGELFF. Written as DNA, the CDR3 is TGCGCCAGCAGCAGAGACAGGGGATTGAACACCGGGGAGCTGTTTTTT.

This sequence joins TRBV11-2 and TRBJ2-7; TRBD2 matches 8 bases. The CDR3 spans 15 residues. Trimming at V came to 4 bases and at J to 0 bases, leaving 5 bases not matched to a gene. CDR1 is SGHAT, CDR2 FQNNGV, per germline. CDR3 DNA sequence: TGTGCCAGCAGCTCCCGGACTAGCAACTCCTACGAGCAGTACTTC. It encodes CASSSRTSNSYEQYF. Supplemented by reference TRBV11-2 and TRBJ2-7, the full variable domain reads EAGVAQSPRYKIIEKRQSVAFWCNPISGHATLYWYQQILGQGPKLLIQFQNNGVVDDSQLPKDRFSAERLKGVDSTLKIQPAKLEDSAVYLCASSSRTSNSYEQYFGPGTRLTVT.

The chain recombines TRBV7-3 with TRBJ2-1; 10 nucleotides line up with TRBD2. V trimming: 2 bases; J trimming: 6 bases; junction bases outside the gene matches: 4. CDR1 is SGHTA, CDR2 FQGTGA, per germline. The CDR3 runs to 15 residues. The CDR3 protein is CASSLLAGAGNEQFF. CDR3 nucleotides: TGTGCCAGCAGCTTACTAGCGGGAGCGGGCAATGAGCAGTTCTTC.